The present TCR beta chain was sequenced within a study of CD8 T cell repertoires and HIV-1 epitope variants. Study-wide context: Controls were a CMV, EBV and flu peptide pool, Ebola AY9 negative control, and no-peptide well. Enriched T cells were co-cultured with equal numbers of autologous T cell-negative antigen-presenting cells.

Profiled with immunoSEQ multiplex PCR; TCRdb holds only in-frame clones, not every one. The sample carries under 6,500 clones, around two thirds recorded once. With respect to this clone: The target antigen is unknown.

Between the trimmed V and J ends, which lost 8 bases and 2 bases, there was a span of 13 bases. The length of the CDR3 is 14 residues. Germline V gene data show CDR1 as MDHEN and CDR2 as SYDVKM. The V gene is TRBV28, the J gene TRBJ1-3; D might be TRBD1 (5 bases). The sample was cultured CD8+ T cells derived from PBMCs. This receptor was obtained from a male donor with HIV. The CDR3 reads CASRGEGAGNTIYF. As DNA, the CDR3 is TGTGCCAGCCGAGGGGAGGGAGCTGGAAACACCATATATTTT.